The rows below give T cell receptor beta chains drawn from one sample of a study of blood T cell repertoires in COVID-19. Assay: immunoSEQ multiplex PCR; the TCRdb copy retains only in-frame clones and omits some. The repertoire holds a few hundred thousand clones, with about 90% as singletons. Sequenced sample: peripheral blood. The receptors shown here come from a woman in her 50s with COVID-19, enrolled during active disease. CDR3s include the opening cysteine and the closing phenylalanine or tryptophan. The order of the fields is D gene, clone size, J gene, V gene, CDR3 DNA, CDR3 protein. The D gene is left open where the match is weak. Some rows have no size entry. The others give once, few or many, or a class for an expanded clone.

>TRBD1|.|TRBJ2-1|TRBV28
TGTGCCAGCAGTTTATTGGGACAGGAATACAATGAGCAGTTCTTC
CASSLLGQEYNEQFF
>TRBD2|.|TRBJ2-1|TRBV10-3
TGTGCCATCAGTGAGTCTCTAGCGGGCAGATCTGAAACTGAGCAGTTCTTC
CAISESLAGRSETEQFF
>.|.|TRBJ2-7|TRBV19
TGTGCCAGTAGTATAGTCTTTGGCAGCTACGAGCAGTACTTC
CASSIVFGSYEQYF
>TRBD1|.|TRBJ2-7|TRBV6-5
TGTGCCAGCAGACCCCCCGGGACAGGGTTGCACGAGCAGTACTTC
CASRPPGTGLHEQYF
>TRBD1|.|TRBJ2-7|TRBV6-5
TGTGCCAGCTCCAACGCCGGGGACAGGGGCGGCGAGCAGTACTTC
CASSNAGDRGGEQYF
>.|once|TRBJ2-1|TRBV24-1
TGTGCCACCAGTGACCCTAGTGAGGGAGGGGGTGAGCAGTTCTTC
CATSDPSEGGGEQFF
>.|.|TRBJ1-2|TRBV6-1
TGTGCCAGCAACAGAGGGGGTAACTATGGCTACACCTTC
CASNRGGNYGYTF
>TRBD2|.|TRBJ2-5|TRBV6-6
TGTGCCAGCAGTCTCCCGGGACTAGCGGGAGGCCAAGAGACCCAGTACTTC
CASSLPGLAGGQETQYF
>.|.|TRBJ2-2|TRBV5-6
TGTGCCAGCAGCTTTCGGAGCTACACCGAGGAGCTGTTTTTT
CASSFRSYTEELFF
>TRBD2|.|TRBJ2-1|TRBV7-9
TGTGCCAGCAGCACTGAAGCGGGAGGCCGTGACAATGAGCAGTTCTTC
CASSTEAGGRDNEQFF
>TRBD2|once|TRBJ2-3|TRBV5-6
TGTGCCAGCACCTGGCGCACTAGCGGGCGCACAGATACGCAGTATTTT
CASTWRTSGRTDTQYF
>.|.|TRBJ2-7|TRBV18
TGTGCCAGCTCAGGGGACTTTTCGCTCTACGAGCAGTACTTC
CASSGDFSLYEQYF
>TRBD1|.|TRBJ2-3|TRBV10-3
TGTGCCATCTGGACAGGCCTTAGCACAGATACGCAGTATTTT
CAIWTGLSTDTQYF
>TRBD1|once|TRBJ2-5|TRBV18
TGTGCCAGCTCACCACCCTGGACAGGGAAGGGGGAGACCCAGTACTTC
CASSPPWTGKGETQYF
>TRBD1|.|TRBJ1-6|TRBV7-9
TGTGCCAGCAGCATATCGACAGGGGGGATAGGGCCCCTCCACTTT
CASSISTGGIGPLHF
>TRBD1|.|TRBJ2-4|TRBV19
TGTGCCAGTAGTATCGGGACAGGGAGGGCCAAAAACATTCAGTACTTC
CASSIGTGRAKNIQYF
>TRBD1|.|TRBJ1-5|TRBV6-5
TGTGCCAGCAGTTACTCGACACAGGGGCATCAGCCCCAGCATTTT
CASSYSTQGHQPQHF
>TRBD1|.|TRBJ1-5|TRBV5-1
TGCGCCAGCAGCTCCACAGGGGGTACAGGCCAGCCCCAGCATTTT
CASSSTGGTGQPQHF
>.|once|TRBJ2-7|TRBV6-5
TGTGCCAGCAGTTCTCGTCTGGGGGAGGTGGACGAGCAGTACTTC
CASSSRLGEVDEQYF
>TRBD1|.|TRBJ1-5|TRBV28
TGTGCCAGCGGTCGGACAGGGGCCAGGGGGGGGCCCCAGCATTTT
CASGRTGARGGPQHF
>TRBD1|once|TRBJ2-7|TRBV27
TGTGCCAGCAGTTCTTTGGGGCCCACAGGGGGCTACGAGCAGTACTTC
CASSSLGPTGGYEQYF
>TRBD2|.|TRBJ2-1|TRBV7-7
TGTGCCAGCAGCTTAGGGAGCGGGAGGCCGTACAATGAGCAGTTCTTC
CASSLGSGRPYNEQFF
>.|few|TRBJ1-2|TRBV5-1
TGCGCCAGCAGCTTGGGTAGTCCCTATGGCTACACCTTC
CASSLGSPYGYTF
>TRBD1|once|TRBJ1-1|TRBV19
TGTGCCAGTAGGGGACAGGGAAACACTGAAGCTTTCTTT
CASRGQGNTEAFF
>.|.|TRBJ1-5|TRBV7-2
TGTGCCAGCAGCTTAGTGACTAATAATCAGCCCCAGCATTTT
CASSLVTNNQPQHF
>.|.|TRBJ2-2|TRBV7-9
TGTGCCAGCAGCTTAGGTAGCTACACCGGGGAGCTGTTTTTT
CASSLGSYTGELFF
>TRBD1|.|TRBJ1-5|TRBV11-2
TGTGCCAGCGGACAGGGGGATCAGCCCCAGCATTTT
CASGQGDQPQHF
>TRBD2|.|TRBJ2-5|TRBV7-3
TGTGCCAGCAGCGGGGGACTAGAGGAGACCCAGTACTTC
CASSGGLEETQYF
>TRBD1|.|TRBJ2-2|TRBV5-6
TGTGCCAGCATCGCGACAGGGACCGCCGGGGAGCTGTTTTTT
CASIATGTAGELFF
>.|few|TRBJ1-1|TRBV12-5
TGTGCTAGTGGTTTGAACAAGAAAGCTTTCTTT
CASGLNKKAFF
>TRBD1|.|TRBJ1-5|TRBV6-5
TGTGCCAGCAGTTACTCGCGACAGGGACAGCCCCAGCATTTT
CASSYSRQGQPQHF
>TRBD1|.|TRBJ1-5|TRBV24-1
TGTGCCACCAGTGATCCCGCTGGGACAGGGGATAGCAATCAGCCCCAGCATTTT
CATSDPAGTGDSNQPQHF
>TRBD2|.|TRBJ2-7|TRBV7-2
TGTGCCAGCAGCAGGGGGACTAGCGGGAATTACGAGCAGTACTTC
CASSRGTSGNYEQYF
>TRBD2|.|TRBJ2-3|TRBV2
TGTGCCAGCAGTGAAGGGACTAGCGGAGTTAGCACAGATACGCAGTATTTT
CASSEGTSGVSTDTQYF
>TRBD1|.|TRBJ1-1|TRBV6-2/TRBV6-3
TGTGCCAGCAGTTACAAGGGACAGAGCACTGAAGCTTTCTTT
CASSYKGQSTEAFF
>.|.|TRBJ2-1|TRBV7-3
TGTGCCAGCAGCTTACTAGGGGGTATAAGGAATGAGCAGTTCTTC
CASSLLGGIRNEQFF
>TRBD2|.|TRBJ2-4|TRBV6-6
TGTGCCAGCAGTCCGGGACTAGCGGAGATAGCCAAAAACATTCAGTACTTC
CASSPGLAEIAKNIQYF
>.|.|TRBJ2-3|TRBV29-1
TGCAGCGTTGAAGATCATCAGGGGTTGGCGCAGTATTTT
CSVEDHQGLAQYF
>TRBD2|once|TRBJ2-7|TRBV5-6
TGTGCCAGCAGCCCGCTTTTAGGCGGGAGGGCCCAAGAGCAGTACTTC
CASSPLLGGRAQEQYF
>.|.|TRBJ2-7|TRBV6-2/TRBV6-3
TGTGCCAGCAGTTACCAAGACAGATACGAGCAGTACTTC
CASSYQDRYEQYF
>TRBD2|once|TRBJ2-1|TRBV5-1
TGCGCCAGCAGCTTGGGCATCGTCAGCGGGAGGGCCTGGGATGAGCAGTTCTTC
CASSLGIVSGRAWDEQFF
>TRBD1|once|TRBJ2-1|TRBV29-1
TGCAGCTCGCGCCGGGACAGAGTATATGAGCAGTTCTTC
CSSRRDRVYEQFF
>.|few|TRBJ2-7|TRBV30
TGTGCCTGGAAGACTCTGGGGGGATACTACGAGCAGTACTTC
CAWKTLGGYYEQYF
>TRBD2|.|TRBJ2-5|TRBV5-1
TGCGCCAGCAGGCCGGACCCATCGGGAGGCGAGACCCAGTACTTC
CASRPDPSGGETQYF
>.|once|TRBJ2-5|TRBV4-1
TGCGCCAGCAGCCAACTGACTAGGAAAGAGACCCAGTACTTC
CASSQLTRKETQYF
>.|.|TRBJ2-3|TRBV6-5
TGTGCCAGCCGTAAGGGGCTTTGGAACACAGATACGCAGTATTTT
CASRKGLWNTDTQYF
>.|.|TRBJ2-2|TRBV2
TGTGCCACCCCGACAACGAACACCGGGGAGCTGTTTTTT
CATPTTNTGELFF
>.|.|TRBJ2-7|TRBV4-2
TGTGCCAGCAGCCAAGATCGCCAGGGTTACGAGCAGTACTTC
CASSQDRQGYEQYF
>TRBD1|few|TRBJ2-7|TRBV6-2/TRBV6-3
TGTGCCAGCAGCGACGGGACAGGGGTAACCTACGAGCAGTACTTC
CASSDGTGVTYEQYF
>TRBD2|.|TRBJ2-1|TRBV11-3
TGTGCCAGCAGCTTAGCGGGGGGAGGGAGTGAGCAGTTCTTC
CASSLAGGGSEQFF
>TRBD2|.|TRBJ2-5|TRBV11-2
TGTGCCAGCAGCTCCCTGGGAGGGCCCCAGTACTTC
CASSSLGGPQYF
>TRBD2|.|TRBJ2-1|TRBV30
TGTGCCTGGAGTCACCCCGGACTAGCAGGCTCCTACAATGAGCAGTTCTTC
CAWSHPGLAGSYNEQFF
>TRBD1|.|TRBJ2-7|TRBV7-9
TGTGCCAGCAGCCCCAGGGGGACGTCCCACGAGCAGTACTTC
CASSPRGTSHEQYF
>.|.|TRBJ2-6|TRBV24-1
TGTGCCACCAGTGACCCAGGGATGCGCTCTGGGGCCAACGTCCTGACTTTC
CATSDPGMRSGANVLTF
>.|.|TRBJ2-3|TRBV29-1
TGCAGCGTTGTTACGTTTAGGAGGGTAGGGGCAGATACGCAGTATTTT
CSVVTFRRVGADTQYF
>.|.|TRBJ2-1|TRBV7-7
TGTGCTAGCAGCTCCGTCGGGTTGGGCAATGAGCAGTTCTTC
CASSSVGLGNEQFF
>.|.|TRBJ2-1|TRBV2
TGTGCCAGCAGACCCACAGCGGGTTTTGGCAATGAGCAGTTCTTC
CASRPTAGFGNEQFF
>TRBD2|.|TRBJ2-1|TRBV5-1
TGCGCCAGCAGCACGGGACTAGCGGTCAATGAGCAGTTCTTC
CASSTGLAVNEQFF
>TRBD2|.|TRBJ2-3|TRBV7-8
TGTGCCAGCAGCTTAGGGGTAGCGGGATTCGCAGATACGCAGTATTTT
CASSLGVAGFADTQYF
>TRBD2|once|TRBJ2-7|TRBV6-2/TRBV6-3
TGTGCCAGCAGTTACTCCAGCGGGACTAACTACGAGCAGTACTTC
CASSYSSGTNYEQYF